This T cell receptor (beta chain) was captured in a study of OX40 agonist ivuxolimab in advanced cancers. Comments on this clone: Antigen: not known.

There are 16 residues in the CDR3. Germline CDR1 reads SGHNT; CDR2 reads YENEEA. V lost 3 bases and J lost 1, with 15 bases in between. The protocol was immunoSEQ multiplex PCR, while the TCRdb copy is restricted to in-frame clones and leaves out a portion. Of about 78,000 clones in the sample, roughly 93% were seen once. General study points: The antigen specificity of the peripheral T cells (those that were expanded) was not determined. CD8+ T cells were the subset that, on average, had more expanded clones than CD4+.

The clonotype comes from an adult with an advanced solid tumor such as melanoma, head and neck, liver or kidney cancer. The source was CD4+ or CD8+ T cells sorted from blood, collected in a trial of the OX40 agonist ivuxolimab. The chain is built from TRBV11-3 and TRBJ1-1, with a tentative D call TRBD1 (6 bases). The CDR3 spells CASSLGRGKGNTEAFF. CDR3 DNA sequence: TGTGCCAGCAGCTTGGGCAGGGGCAAGGGGAACACTGAAGCTTTCTTT.